The next 26 T cell receptor beta chains were all read from a single sample in a study of blood T cell repertoires in COVID-19. Clones were sequenced by immunoSEQ multiplex PCR, and TCRdb holds only the in-frame ones, with some missing. Of approximately 170,000 clones listed, approximately 82% are singletons. The sequenced material came from peripheral blood. Receptors originate from a woman in her sixties or seventies who had recovered from COVID-19.

The V and J genes are TRBV4-1 and TRBJ1-5, with D unclear. The V end was cut by 7 bases, the J end by 4 bases, with 17 bases between. From germline, CDR1 is MGHRA and CDR2 YSYEKL. This CDR3 comprises 15 residues. The CDR3 reads CASNTRDLPNQPQHF. In DNA form, the CDR3 reads TGCGCCAGCAACACCCGGGATTTGCCTAATCAGCCCCAGCATTTT.

This chain joins TRBV7-9 and TRBJ1-2; D remains ambiguous. The CDR3 has 13 residues. Germline CDR1 is SEHNR and CDR2 is FQNEAQ (reference sequence). V lost 8 bases and J 4 bases, leaving 14 bases between the germline ends. The CDR3 loop reads CASGDRRAYGYTF. CDR3 nucleotide sequence: TGTGCCAGCGGCGACCGGAGAGCCTATGGCTACACCTTC.

As regards this clone: Other DNA variants within this sample encode the same CDR3. CDR3 DNA: TGTGCCAGCAGTTCAGGGTTGAACACTGAAGCTTTCTTT. Its translation is CASSSGLNTEAFF. V gene TRBV28 combines with J gene TRBJ1-1; tentative D call: TRBD1 (5 bases). CDR1 is MDHEN and CDR2 is SYDVKM in the germline V gene. V shed 4 bases and J shed 0 bases, with 6 bases lying between them. This CDR3 is 13 amino acids long. Drawing the rest from reference TRBV28 and TRBJ1-1, the complete variable domain is DVKVTQSSRYLVKRTGEKVFLECVQDMDHENMFWYRQDPGLGLRLIYFSYDVKMKEKGDIPEGYSVSREKKERFSLILESASTNQTSMYLCASSSGLNTEAFFGQGTRLTVV.

The chain is built from TRBV5-6 and TRBJ1-1; D ambiguous. This CDR3 has 15 residues. The V gene's germline CDR1 is SGHDT and CDR2 YYEEEE. V was cut by 5 bases and J by 1 base, with 15 bases left in between. This CDR3 reads CASRLRGYRNTEAFF. Written as DNA, the CDR3 is TGTGCCAGCAGGCTGCGGGGTTACCGGAACACTGAAGCTTTCTTT. The entire variable domain, with the rest obtained from reference TRBV5-6 and TRBJ1-1, is as follows: DAGVTQSPTHLIKTRGQQVTLRCSPKSGHDTVSWYQQALGQGPQFIFQYYEEEERQRGNFPDRFSGHQFPNYSSELNVNALLLGDSALYLCASRLRGYRNTEAFFGQGTRLTVV.

The sample holds a few counts of this clone. V and J are TRBV7-9 and TRBJ2-6, with D uncertain. The CDR3 runs to 14 residues. Germline CDR1 SEHNR, CDR2 FQNEAQ (reference sequence). V was cut by 2 bases and J by 12 bases, with 14 bases left in between. CDR3 sequence: CASSLIGSSRVLTF. The DNA of the CDR3 is TGTGCCAGCAGCTTAATCGGGTCCAGTCGCGTCCTGACTTTC.

CDR3 in amino acids: CASSEFGTRGGPYF. CDR3 coding DNA: TGTGCCAGCAGTGAATTCGGGACTAGGGGGGGCCCGTATTTT. The J gene is TRBJ2-3, the V gene TRBV2; 8 bases align to TRBD2. Per the germline V gene, CDR1 is SNHLY and CDR2 is FYNNEI. Trimming took 2 bases from V and 14 from J; bases not matched to a gene: 12. The CDR3 contains 14 residues.

The chain couples TRBV10-3 to TRBJ2-3; no clear D gene. V lost 0 bases and J lost 8, with 12 bases in between. Germline values: CDR1 ENHRY, CDR2 SYGVKD. The CDR3 loop spans 14 amino acids. The CDR3 coding sequence is TGTGCCATCAGTGAGTCGCCCAGACCGGGTACGCAGTATTTT. Translation: CAISESPRPGTQYF.

The chain couples TRBV29-1 to TRBJ1-1, with D uncertain. V was pared by 7 bases and J by 1 base, with 10 bases between. Germline lookup yields CDR1 SQVTM and CDR2 ANQGSEA. This CDR3 comprises 12 residues. In DNA, the CDR3 is TGCAGCGGAACCGGAGGGAACACTGAAGCTTTCTTT. Translated, it gives CSGTGGNTEAFF.

This chain uses TRBV29-1 with TRBJ2-7, with TRBD1 matching over 10 bases. The CDR3 is 12 residues long. The germline CDR1 and CDR2 sequences are SQVTM and ANQGSEA. With V trimmed by 4 bases and J by 3 bases, 0 bases remained unmatched. The CDR3 here is CSVGTGGYEQYF. The CDR3 DNA sequence: TGCAGCGTTGGGACAGGGGGCTACGAGCAGTACTTC.

The rearrangement uses TRBV7-9 and TRBJ1-2; 8 nucleotides line up with TRBD1. CDR3 length: 15 amino acids. The germline V gene encodes CDR1 SEHNR and CDR2 FQNEAQ (reference sequence). Trimming took 11 bases from V and 0 from J; bases not matched to a gene: 11. CDR3 sequence: CAGQGREAANYGYTF. The CDR3 DNA is TGTGCCGGACAGGGTAGGGAAGCCGCTAACTATGGCTACACCTTC.

This chain joins TRBV5-1 and TRBJ1-1; 8 bases line up with TRBD1. The CDR3 totals 15 residues. The J segment lost 3 bases and the V segment lost 6 bases, leaving 10 bases of the junction unmatched. Germline V CDR1 and CDR2: SGHRS, YFSETQ. This CDR3 reads CASNPDRGRDTEAFF. In nucleotides, the CDR3 is TGCGCCAGCAACCCCGACAGGGGACGGGACACTGAAGCTTTCTTT.

V is TRBV7-3 and J is TRBJ2-1, with TRBD2 identical over 12 bases. V lost 5 bases, J lost 10 bases, and 6 bases stayed unmatched. Germline V gives CDR1 SGHTA, CDR2 FQGTGA. The CDR3 extends over 14 amino acids. CDR3 bases: TGTGCCAGCAGCCCCCAGGGGACTAGCGGGGAGCAGTTCTTC. Protein product: CASSPQGTSGEQFF.

This clone appeared a few times. The V gene is TRBV11-3, the J gene TRBJ2-6; 8 bases agree with TRBD1. The CDR3 is 18 residues long. Trimming cost V 5 bases and J 1 base; bases outside gene matches: 10. Germline CDR1 SGHNT, CDR2 YENEEA. The CDR3 DNA follows: TGTGCCAGCAGCCCCGGACAGGGTAGGGTTTCTGGGGCCAACGTCCTGACTTTC. The encoded protein is CASSPGQGRVSGANVLTF.

The CDR3 DNA reads TGCGCCAGCAGCTTGGTGGCTAGCGGGAGGGCCGTGGAGCAGTACTTC. This codes for CASSLVASGRAVEQYF. The chain couples TRBV5-1 to TRBJ2-7; TRBD2 agrees at 12 bases. Germline CDR1 and CDR2: SGHRS and YFSETQ. V shed 0 bases, J shed 7 bases, and the junction held 8 bases outside the gene matches. This CDR3 contains 16 residues.

CDR3: CASLPGGSSNQPQHF. In DNA form, the CDR3 reads TGTGCCAGTCTTCCGGGGGGCTCCAGCAATCAGCCCCAGCATTTT. The rearrangement links TRBV28 to TRBJ1-5; D may be TRBD1 (6 bases). This CDR3 is built from 15 residues. Germline CDR1 and CDR2: MDHEN and SYDVKM. The ends were cut back, 9 bases at V and 1 base at J, with 16 bases in the middle.

The chain combines TRBV28 with TRBJ2-4; 7 bases agree with TRBD2. J was trimmed by 6 bases and V by 3 bases; bases with no gene match: 5. From germline, CDR1 is MDHEN and CDR2 SYDVKM. The CDR3 runs 14 residues. CDR3 in amino acids: CASSLAGAGNIQYF. CDR3 DNA sequence: TGTGCCAGCAGTTTGGCGGGAGCGGGAAACATTCAGTACTTC.

The V gene is TRBV4-1, the J gene TRBJ2-3; D is ambiguous. Germline V CDR1 and CDR2: MGHRA, YSYEKL. This CDR3 spans 14 amino acids. Trimming took 4 bases from V and 7 from J, leaving 15 bases between them. This CDR3 is CASSPAGLQNTQYF. The CDR3 bases are TGCGCCAGCAGCCCTGCTGGGTTACAGAATACGCAGTATTTT.

The chain combines TRBV29-1 with TRBJ2-2; 7 bases align to TRBD1. Germline lookup yields CDR1 SQVTM and CDR2 ANQGSEA. V trimming: 6 bases; J trimming: 1 base; junction bases outside the gene matches: 2. This CDR3 is 13 amino acids long. DNA of the CDR3: TGCAGCGTGGGGACAGTGAACACCGGGGAGCTGTTTTTT. Protein sequence: CSVGTVNTGELFF.

CDR3 bases: TGTGCCAGTAGTACCCCATGGGGGGGGGCCTTCCGTGAGCAGTTCTTC. It codes for CASSTPWGGAFREQFF. The rearrangement links TRBV19 to TRBJ2-1; D possibly corresponds to TRBD2 (7 bases). Germline CDR1 and CDR2: LNHDA and SQIVND (reference sequence). The CDR3 contains 16 residues. Trimming removed 4 bases at V and 9 bases at J, with 22 bases between.

The rearrangement links TRBV12-5 to TRBJ2-5, with TRBD2 identical over 9 bases. J gave up 4 bases and V 10 bases, and 13 bases lay outside the gene matches. The CDR3 is made up of 15 amino acids. The germline V gene has CDR1 LGHNT and CDR2 FRNRAP. CDR3 bases: TGTGCTACCCGAGGTAGCGGGGGCCTGGGAGAGACCCAGTACTTC. It encodes CATRGSGGLGETQYF.

J is TRBJ1-2 and V is TRBV7-9; D ambiguous. Germline V gene data show CDR1 as SEHNR and CDR2 as FQNEAQ (reference sequence). V lost 7 bases, J lost 2 bases, and 14 bases lay in between. The CDR3 is made up of 14 amino acids. CDR3 nucleotide sequence: TGTGCCAGCAACCCCGGAGGAGTCAACTATGGCTACACCTTC. Translated: CASNPGGVNYGYTF.

The rearrangement uses TRBV11-3 and TRBJ2-5, with 11 positions matching TRBD2. Losses at the gene ends were 5 bases for V and 2 bases for J; bases not matched to a gene: 4. The CDR3 loop spans 15 amino acids. Germline-derived CDR1 and CDR2 are SGHNT and YENEEA. CDR3: CASSPRTSGQETQYF. The CDR3 DNA follows: TGTGCCAGCAGCCCCCGGACTAGCGGGCAAGAGACCCAGTACTTC.

The V call is TRBV23-1, the J call TRBJ2-3; TRBD1 agrees at 10 bases. TRBV23-1 falls under the ORF class, with uncertain function. V was clipped by 8 bases and J by 4 bases; unmatched bases: 6. The CDR3 has 14 amino acids. This CDR3 reads CASRTGGGPDTQYF. The CDR3, as DNA: TGCGCCAGCCGGACAGGGGGAGGGCCAGATACGCAGTATTTT.

On this clone: Sequence at one end of the junction differs from germline and may be a read error. Other DNA sequences in the sample encode the same CDR3. The V and J genes are TRBV2 and TRBJ2-1; 7 bases are a match to TRBD2. This CDR3 region has 14 residues. Germline assignment: CDR1 SNHLY and CDR2 FYNNEI. CDR3 residues: CASTGGGTINEQFF. The CDR3 region has the DNA TGTGCCAGCACGGGGGGTGGGACCATCAATGAACAGTTCTTC.

The V call is TRBV6-5, the J call TRBJ1-1; the D is unclear. Trimming removed 0 bases at V and 1 base at J, with 12 bases between. Germline V gene sequence: CDR1 MNHEY, CDR2 SVGAGI. CDR3 length equals 16 residues. The CDR3 DNA is TGTGCCAGCAGTTACTCTAGCGCAAGGGAGAACACTGAAGCTTTCTTT. Its translation: CASSYSSARENTEAFF.

The chain links TRBV28 to TRBJ2-1; possible D gene TRBD2, 6 bases. The CDR3 length is 21 residues. The germline V gene encodes CDR1 MDHEN and CDR2 SYDVKM. Trimming stripped 5 bases from V and 0 bases from J, with 29 bases between. In DNA, the CDR3 is TGTGCCAGCAGTCCTAGCCCGGGACTTTCTGGGAAGATTGGCTCCTACAATGAGCAGTTCTTC. Translation gives CASSPSPGLSGKIGSYNEQFF.